These T cell receptor beta chains were read from a single sample in a study of shared clonotypes between healthy human individuals. Using immunoSEQ multiplex PCR, the repertoire was profiled, and TCRdb retains in-frame clones only, with some absent. The sample carries around 2.3 million clones, approximately 96% recorded once. The sequencing sample was made of naive CD4+ T cells sorted from blood. Receptors originate from a man aged 18 to 30 in good health. Each CDR3 is given with its conserved first and last residue. Fields, in order: D gene, V gene, clone size, J gene, CDR3 DNA, CDR3 protein. The D gene is left open where the match is weak. Where a row states a size, it is once, few, many or the class of an expanded clone; other rows omit it.

d_call: -; v_call: TRBV18; clone_size: -; j_call: TRBJ2-5; cdr3_nt: TGTGCCAGCTCACCACCGGCCAGGCCCCAAGAGACCCAGTACTTC; cdr3_aa: CASSPPARPQETQYF
d_call: -; v_call: TRBV28; clone_size: -; j_call: TRBJ2-7; cdr3_nt: TGTGCCAGCAGTTTTTACAATAAGGAGGAGCAGTACTTC; cdr3_aa: CASSFYNKEEQYF
d_call: -; v_call: TRBV9; clone_size: -; j_call: TRBJ1-3; cdr3_nt: TGTGCCAGCAGCGTAGATCCCTTGGAGGGGGCTGGAAACACCATATATTTT; cdr3_aa: CASSVDPLEGAGNTIYF
d_call: -; v_call: TRBV30; clone_size: once; j_call: TRBJ1-3; cdr3_nt: TGTGCCTGGAGTACAGGTTTGGGAAACACCATATATTTT; cdr3_aa: CAWSTGLGNTIYF
d_call: -; v_call: TRBV28; clone_size: -; j_call: TRBJ2-7; cdr3_nt: TGTGCCAGCAGTTTAGCCCGGGGGCAGTACTTC; cdr3_aa: CASSLARGQYF
d_call: TRBD1; v_call: TRBV2; clone_size: -; j_call: TRBJ2-5; cdr3_nt: TGTGCCAGCCGACAGGGGTACGAGACCCAGTACTTC; cdr3_aa: CASRQGYETQYF
d_call: -; v_call: TRBV25-1; clone_size: -; j_call: TRBJ1-3; cdr3_nt: TGTGCCAGCAGTGATTTTGTGGGGGGCCAGTCTGGAAACACCATATATTTT; cdr3_aa: CASSDFVGGQSGNTIYF
d_call: -; v_call: TRBV5-1; clone_size: -; j_call: TRBJ2-3; cdr3_nt: TGCGCCAGCTCCCCAGGGGGCGGGAGGAGCGCAGATACGCAGTATTTT; cdr3_aa: CASSPGGGRSADTQYF
d_call: -; v_call: TRBV5-1; clone_size: -; j_call: TRBJ2-5; cdr3_nt: TGCGCCAGCAGCTTGGAAGGGGGAAGAGAGACCCAGTACTTC; cdr3_aa: CASSLEGGRETQYF
d_call: -; v_call: TRBV5-6; clone_size: -; j_call: TRBJ1-4; cdr3_nt: TGTGCCAGCAGCTTGTCCATTAATGAAAAACTGTTTTTT; cdr3_aa: CASSLSINEKLFF
d_call: -; v_call: TRBV9; clone_size: -; j_call: TRBJ1-1; cdr3_nt: TGTGCCAGCAGCGTCACCGGGACGGGGAACACTGAAGCTTTCTTT; cdr3_aa: CASSVTGTGNTEAFF
d_call: TRBD2; v_call: TRBV9; clone_size: -; j_call: TRBJ2-7; cdr3_nt: TGTGCCAGCAGCGTAGGGATAGCGGGAGGCCTATGGCAGGAGCAGTACTTC; cdr3_aa: CASSVGIAGGLWQEQYF
d_call: -; v_call: TRBV19; clone_size: -; j_call: TRBJ1-3; cdr3_nt: TGTGCCAGTAGCTCCCGAGGTGGGCCGGACACCATATATTTT; cdr3_aa: CASSSRGGPDTIYF
d_call: TRBD1; v_call: TRBV10-1; clone_size: -; j_call: TRBJ1-6; cdr3_nt: TGCGCCAGCAGTGACTACAGGGGTCGGGGACCCCTCCACTTT; cdr3_aa: CASSDYRGRGPLHF
d_call: -; v_call: TRBV5-4; clone_size: -; j_call: TRBJ2-7; cdr3_nt: TGTGCCAGCAATATAGCGAGACTGATTGGGGCCTACGAGCAGTACTTC; cdr3_aa: CASNIARLIGAYEQYF
d_call: -; v_call: TRBV30; clone_size: -; j_call: TRBJ2-5; cdr3_nt: TGTGCCTGGAGTGTTGGCGGGGGCTCCACCCAGTACTTC; cdr3_aa: CAWSVGGGSTQYF
d_call: -; v_call: TRBV28; clone_size: -; j_call: TRBJ1-2; cdr3_nt: TGTGCCAGCCAGGTCGATCAGGGTACCTACTATGGCTACACCTTC; cdr3_aa: CASQVDQGTYYGYTF
d_call: TRBD1; v_call: TRBV9; clone_size: -; j_call: TRBJ1-1; cdr3_nt: TGTGCCAGCACCGGGACAGGGGTGGCGAACACTGAAGCTTTCTTT; cdr3_aa: CASTGTGVANTEAFF
d_call: TRBD1; v_call: TRBV5-1; clone_size: -; j_call: TRBJ1-4; cdr3_nt: TGCGCCAGCAGCTTGGGACAGGGGAAGATTAATGAAAAACTGTTTTTT; cdr3_aa: CASSLGQGKINEKLFF
d_call: TRBD1; v_call: TRBV5-1; clone_size: -; j_call: TRBJ2-3; cdr3_nt: TGCGCCAGCAGTAAGATTACAGGGGTCCCAGATACGCAGTATTTT; cdr3_aa: CASSKITGVPDTQYF
d_call: -; v_call: TRBV11-2; clone_size: -; j_call: TRBJ1-1; cdr3_nt: TGTGCCTCTGCGGGGGAATTCACTGAAGCTTTCTTT; cdr3_aa: CASAGEFTEAFF
d_call: TRBD2; v_call: TRBV7-6; clone_size: -; j_call: TRBJ2-5; cdr3_nt: TGTGCCAGCAGCCAGATTAGCGGGGGATTCCAAGAGACCCAGTACTTC; cdr3_aa: CASSQISGGFQETQYF
d_call: -; v_call: TRBV18; clone_size: once; j_call: TRBJ2-2; cdr3_nt: TGTGCCAGCTCACCAATCAGGGAGAACACCGGGGAGCTGTTTTTT; cdr3_aa: CASSPIRENTGELFF
d_call: TRBD2; v_call: TRBV6-5; clone_size: -; j_call: TRBJ2-1; cdr3_nt: TGTGCCAGCAGCCGGACTAGCGGGAGAAATGAGCAGTTCTTC; cdr3_aa: CASSRTSGRNEQFF
d_call: -; v_call: TRBV19; clone_size: -; j_call: TRBJ1-6; cdr3_nt: TGTGCCAGTAGTATACAAGGGACGCCCGTCAATTCACCCCTCCACTTT; cdr3_aa: CASSIQGTPVNSPLHF
d_call: -; v_call: TRBV2; clone_size: -; j_call: TRBJ2-1; cdr3_nt: TGTGCCAGCAGAGTATACAATGAGCAGTTCTTC; cdr3_aa: CASRVYNEQFF
d_call: -; v_call: TRBV7-9; clone_size: -; j_call: TRBJ1-2; cdr3_nt: TGTGCCAGCAGCTTAGGTGGCAATGGGAAGGGCTACACCTTC; cdr3_aa: CASSLGGNGKGYTF
d_call: -; v_call: TRBV5-1; clone_size: -; j_call: TRBJ1-5; cdr3_nt: TGCGCCAGCAGCTTAGGGACGGACCAGCCCCAGCATTTT; cdr3_aa: CASSLGTDQPQHF
d_call: TRBD1; v_call: TRBV11-2; clone_size: -; j_call: TRBJ2-1; cdr3_nt: TGTGCCAGCAGCGTGACAGGGTACAATGAGCAGTTCTTC; cdr3_aa: CASSVTGYNEQFF
d_call: -; v_call: TRBV5-4; clone_size: -; j_call: TRBJ2-5; cdr3_nt: TGTGCCAGCAGCGAGAAGGGCAACCAAGAGACCCAGTACTTC; cdr3_aa: CASSEKGNQETQYF
d_call: -; v_call: TRBV11-2; clone_size: -; j_call: TRBJ2-7; cdr3_nt: TGTGCCAGCAGCTTAGCCGCCCGCGAGCAGTACTTC; cdr3_aa: CASSLAAREQYF
d_call: TRBD1; v_call: TRBV18; clone_size: -; j_call: TRBJ2-3; cdr3_nt: TGTGCCAGCTCACCACCGGGGGACAGACACGTAGATACGCAGTATTTT; cdr3_aa: CASSPPGDRHVDTQYF
d_call: TRBD1; v_call: TRBV14; clone_size: -; j_call: TRBJ2-1; cdr3_nt: TGTGCCAGCAGCAACCCAGGGGGACCCCACCATGAGCAGTTCTTC; cdr3_aa: CASSNPGGPHHEQFF
d_call: -; v_call: TRBV6-1; clone_size: -; j_call: TRBJ1-5; cdr3_nt: TGTGCCAGCAGTGACCGCGAGGCCTATAGCAATCAGCCCCAGCATTTT; cdr3_aa: CASSDREAYSNQPQHF
d_call: TRBD1; v_call: TRBV18; clone_size: -; j_call: TRBJ2-7; cdr3_nt: TGTGCCAGCTCTACCGGGACAGGAGACGAGCAGTACTTC; cdr3_aa: CASSTGTGDEQYF
d_call: -; v_call: TRBV25-1; clone_size: -; j_call: TRBJ2-7; cdr3_nt: TGTGCCAGCAGTGAGGGCGGTTCCTACGAGCAGTACTTC; cdr3_aa: CASSEGGSYEQYF
d_call: TRBD2; v_call: TRBV11-3; clone_size: -; j_call: TRBJ2-3; cdr3_nt: TGTGCCAGCAGCCCTGGGACTAGCGGGAGATCTGGGACAGATACGCAGTATTTT; cdr3_aa: CASSPGTSGRSGTDTQYF
d_call: -; v_call: TRBV30; clone_size: -; j_call: TRBJ2-6; cdr3_nt: TGTGCCTGGAGTGTACTGGGAGCAGGGTCCCCTGGGGCCAACGTCCTGACTTTC; cdr3_aa: CAWSVLGAGSPGANVLTF
d_call: -; v_call: TRBV6-5; clone_size: -; j_call: TRBJ2-7; cdr3_nt: TGTGCCAGCAGTTATGACAGACCCCCCTACGAGCAGTACTTC; cdr3_aa: CASSYDRPPYEQYF